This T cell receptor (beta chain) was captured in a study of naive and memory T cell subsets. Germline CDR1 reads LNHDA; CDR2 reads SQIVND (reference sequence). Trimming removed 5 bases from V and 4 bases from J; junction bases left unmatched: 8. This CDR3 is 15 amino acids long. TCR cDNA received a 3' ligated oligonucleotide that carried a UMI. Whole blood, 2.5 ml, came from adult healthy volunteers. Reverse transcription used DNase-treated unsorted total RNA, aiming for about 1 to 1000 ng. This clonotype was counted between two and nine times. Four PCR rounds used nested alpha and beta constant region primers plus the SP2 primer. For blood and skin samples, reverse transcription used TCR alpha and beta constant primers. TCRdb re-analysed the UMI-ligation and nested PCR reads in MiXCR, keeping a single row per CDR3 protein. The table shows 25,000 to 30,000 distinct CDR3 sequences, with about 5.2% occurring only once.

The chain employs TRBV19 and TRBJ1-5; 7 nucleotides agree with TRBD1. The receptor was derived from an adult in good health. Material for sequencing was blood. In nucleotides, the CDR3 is TGTGCCAGTAGTGTGGCAGGGGGGAATAATCAGCCCCAGCATTTT. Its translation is CASSVAGGNNQPQHF.